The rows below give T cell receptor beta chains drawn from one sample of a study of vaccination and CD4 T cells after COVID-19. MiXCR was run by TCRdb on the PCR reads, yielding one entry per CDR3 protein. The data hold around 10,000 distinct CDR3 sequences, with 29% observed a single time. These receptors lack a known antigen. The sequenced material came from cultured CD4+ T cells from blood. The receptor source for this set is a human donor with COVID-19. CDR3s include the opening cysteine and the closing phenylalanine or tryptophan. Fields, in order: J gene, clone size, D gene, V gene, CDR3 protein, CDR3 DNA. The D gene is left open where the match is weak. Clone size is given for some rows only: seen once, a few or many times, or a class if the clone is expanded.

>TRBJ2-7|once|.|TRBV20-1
CSARADQESSYEQYF
TGCAGTGCTAGAGCTGACCAGGAGAGCTCCTACGAGCAGTACTTC
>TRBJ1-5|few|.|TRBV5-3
CARSCCNQPQHF
TGTGCCAGAAGCTGCTGTAATCAGCCCCAGCATTTT
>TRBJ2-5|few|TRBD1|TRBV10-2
CASSRTGSQETQYF
TGCGCCAGCAGTCGGACAGGTTCCCAAGAGACCCAGTACTTC
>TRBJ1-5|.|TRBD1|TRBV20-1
CSARARGPFGNQPQHF
TGCAGTGCTAGAGCGAGGGGGCCTTTTGGCAATCAGCCCCAGCATTTT
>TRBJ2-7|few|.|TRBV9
CASSFRTGTEQYF
TGTGCCAGCAGCTTCCGGACGGGAACGGAGCAGTACTTC
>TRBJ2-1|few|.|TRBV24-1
CATSDLMENEQFF
TGTGCCACCAGTGATTTGATGGAGAATGAGCAGTTCTTC
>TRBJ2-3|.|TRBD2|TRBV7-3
CASSRTGGNTDTQYF
TGTGCCAGCAGCCGGACGGGGGGAAACACAGATACGCAGTATTTT
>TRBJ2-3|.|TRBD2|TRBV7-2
CASSLDQRGGLSNRDTQYF
TGTGCCAGCAGCTTAGATCAGCGGGGGGGCCTTAGCAACAGGGATACGCAGTATTTT
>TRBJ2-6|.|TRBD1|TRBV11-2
CASSPGQENSGANVLTF
TGTGCCAGCAGCCCCGGACAGGAAAACTCTGGGGCCAACGTCCTGACTTTC
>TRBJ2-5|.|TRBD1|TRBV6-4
CAKRNARGETQYF
TGTGCCAAACGGAACGCCAGGGGGGAGACCCAGTACTTC
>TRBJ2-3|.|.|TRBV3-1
CASSQAGSGTDTQYF
TGTGCCAGCAGCCAAGCAGGGAGTGGCACAGATACGCAGTATTTT
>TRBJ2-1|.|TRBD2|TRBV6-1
CASSQSGGTLREQFF
TGTGCCAGCAGTCAAAGCGGGGGGACGTTACGCGAGCAGTTCTTC
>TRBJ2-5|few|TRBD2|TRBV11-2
CASSLAERGDAQETQYF
TGTGCCAGCAGCTTAGCGGAGCGGGGGGACGCCCAAGAGACCCAGTACTTC
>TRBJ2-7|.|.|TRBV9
CASSSAPSSYEQYF
TGTGCCAGCAGCTCGGCCCCTAGCTCCTACGAGCAGTACTTC
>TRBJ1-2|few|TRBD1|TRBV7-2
CASSSTGGAGYGYTF
TGTGCCAGCAGCTCGACAGGGGGCGCAGGCTATGGCTACACCTTC
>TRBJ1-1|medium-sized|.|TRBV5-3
CARSPNPTLLNTEAFF
TGTGCCAGAAGCCCGAACCCAACACTATTGAACACTGAAGCTTTCTTT
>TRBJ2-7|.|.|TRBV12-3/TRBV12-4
CASSLEGAAYEQYF
TGTGCCAGCAGTTTAGAAGGGGCGGCATACGAGCAGTACTTC
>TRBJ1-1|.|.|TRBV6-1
CASSETGGLEAFF
TGTGCCAGCAGTGAAACGGGAGGGCTTGAAGCTTTCTTT
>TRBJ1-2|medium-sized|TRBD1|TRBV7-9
CASSLMGQAYGYTF
TGTGCCAGCAGCTTAATGGGACAGGCCTATGGCTACACCTTC
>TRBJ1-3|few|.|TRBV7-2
CASSRDKLSGNTIYF
TGTGCCAGCAGCCGGGACAAACTTTCTGGAAACACCATATATTTT
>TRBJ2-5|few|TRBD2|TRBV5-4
CASSLTSGGYETQYF
TGTGCCAGCAGCTTGACTAGCGGGGGGTACGAGACCCAGTACTTC
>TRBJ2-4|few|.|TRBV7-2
CASSLGGSKNIQYF
TGTGCCAGCAGCTTAGGGGGTTCCAAAAACATTCAGTACTTC
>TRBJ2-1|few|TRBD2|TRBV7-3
CASSPEISGGHTSYNEQFF
TGTGCCAGCAGCCCAGAGATAAGCGGGGGACATACATCCTACAATGAGCAGTTCTTC
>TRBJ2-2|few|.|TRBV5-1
CASSLATGNTGELFF
TGCGCCAGCAGCTTGGCTACAGGGAACACCGGGGAGCTGTTTTTT
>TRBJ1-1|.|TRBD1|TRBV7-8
CASSRDREHTEAFF
TGTGCCAGCAGCAGGGACAGGGAACACACTGAAGCTTTCTTT
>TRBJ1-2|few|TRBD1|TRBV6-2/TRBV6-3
CASSDRQGSSGGYTF
TGTGCCAGCAGTGACAGACAGGGCAGCTCCGGGGGCTACACCTTC
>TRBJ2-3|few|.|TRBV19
CASLEESAQGGITDTQYF
TGTGCCAGTCTTGAAGAGTCCGCACAGGGAGGGATCACAGATACGCAGTATTTT
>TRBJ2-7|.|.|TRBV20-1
CSARDPRTVYEQYF
TGCAGTGCTAGAGATCCCCGGACAGTCTACGAGCAGTACTTC
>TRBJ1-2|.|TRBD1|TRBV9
CASSDRQGPYGYTF
TGTGCCAGCAGCGATCGACAGGGGCCCTATGGCTACACCTTC
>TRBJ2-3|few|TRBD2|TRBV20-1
CSALTSGGYTDTQYF
TGCAGTGCTCTGACTAGCGGGGGATACACAGATACGCAGTATTTT
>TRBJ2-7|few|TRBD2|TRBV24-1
CATSEIRASGGKEPYEQYF
TGTGCCACCAGTGAGATCCGAGCTAGCGGGGGGAAGGAACCCTACGAGCAGTACTTC
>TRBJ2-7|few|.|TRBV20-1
CSATGTNTYEQYF
TGCAGTGCCACCGGGACAAATACCTACGAGCAGTACTTC
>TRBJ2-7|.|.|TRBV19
CASSTQVWGFSPYEQYF
TGTGCCAGTAGTACCCAAGTGTGGGGGTTTAGTCCCTACGAGCAGTACTTC
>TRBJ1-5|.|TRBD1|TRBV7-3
CASSSDRGQPQHF
TGTGCCAGCAGCTCGGACAGGGGTCAGCCCCAGCATTTT
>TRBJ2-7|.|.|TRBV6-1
CASSELYGAAYEQYF
TGTGCCAGCAGTGAATTATACGGCGCAGCCTACGAGCAGTACTTC
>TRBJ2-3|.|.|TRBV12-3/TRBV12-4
CASSFRGLKDTQYF
TGTGCCAGCAGTTTTCGGGGGTTGAAAGATACGCAGTATTTT
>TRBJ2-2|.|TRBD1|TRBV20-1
CSAKQGANGELFF
TGCAGTGCTAAACAGGGGGCAAACGGGGAGCTGTTTTTT
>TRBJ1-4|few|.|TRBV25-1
CASRDDWGSGSGNEKLFF
TGTGCCAGCAGGGACGATTGGGGCAGCGGGAGCGGTAATGAAAAACTGTTTTTT
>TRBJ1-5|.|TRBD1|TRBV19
CASSSNLGTGGWNNQPQHF
TGTGCCAGTAGTTCAAACCTTGGGACAGGGGGCTGGAACAATCAGCCCCAGCATTTT
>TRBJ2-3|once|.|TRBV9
CASSVGGAFPDTQYF
TGTGCCAGCAGCGTAGGAGGGGCATTCCCAGATACGCAGTATTTT
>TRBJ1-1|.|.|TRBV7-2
CASSKDSINTEAFF
TGTGCCAGCAGCAAGGACAGCATTAACACTGAAGCTTTCTTT
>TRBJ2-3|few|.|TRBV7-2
CASSDVVTQYF
TGTGCCAGCAGCGACGTCGTTACGCAGTATTTT
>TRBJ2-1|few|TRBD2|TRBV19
CASLPWGGAYNEQFF
TGTGCCAGCCTTCCCTGGGGGGGGGCCTACAATGAGCAGTTCTTC
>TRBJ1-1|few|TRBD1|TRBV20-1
CSARSGQISAFF
TGCAGTGCTAGGTCGGGACAGATTTCCGCTTTCTTT
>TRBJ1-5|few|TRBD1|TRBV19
CASSATGTGGIDQPQHF
TGTGCCAGTAGTGCCACCGGGACAGGGGGCATCGATCAGCCCCAGCATTTT
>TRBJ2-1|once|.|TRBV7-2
CASSLAGGYDEQFF
TGTGCCAGCAGCTTAGCAGGGGGGTACGATGAGCAGTTCTTC
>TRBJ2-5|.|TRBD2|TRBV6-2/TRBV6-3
CASSEGLAGTRETQYF
TGTGCCAGCAGTGAGGGACTAGCGGGGACAAGAGAGACCCAGTACTTC
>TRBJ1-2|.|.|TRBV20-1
CSARMEGGNYGYTF
TGCAGTGCTAGAATGGAGGGTGGGAACTATGGCTACACCTTC
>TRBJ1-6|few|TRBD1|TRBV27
CASREGANSPLHF
TGTGCCAGCAGAGAGGGGGCCAATTCACCCCTCCACTTT
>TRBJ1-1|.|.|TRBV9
CASSPAPNGDTEAFF
TGTGCCAGCAGCCCCGCTCCAAACGGTGACACTGAAGCTTTCTTT
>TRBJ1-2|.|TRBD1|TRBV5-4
CASSFTGGYGYTF
TGTGCCAGCAGCTTTACAGGGGGCTATGGCTACACCTTC
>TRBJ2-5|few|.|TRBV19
CASSWPGRWETQYF
TGTGCCAGTAGTTGGCCAGGGAGGTGGGAGACCCAGTACTTC
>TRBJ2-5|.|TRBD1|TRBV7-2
CASSLKTGGQGRETQYF
TGTGCCAGCAGCTTAAAGACGGGGGGACAGGGGCGGGAGACCCAGTACTTC
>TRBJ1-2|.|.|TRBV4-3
CASSQEFHRQGGYTF
TGCGCCAGCAGCCAAGAGTTTCACAGGCAAGGTGGCTACACCTTC
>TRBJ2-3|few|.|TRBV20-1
CSARSLRTGISTDTQYF
TGCAGTGCTAGATCGCTCCGTACGGGTATAAGCACAGATACGCAGTATTTT
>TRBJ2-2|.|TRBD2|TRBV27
CASSLRGGGFDTGELFF
TGTGCCAGCAGTTTAAGGGGCGGGGGGTTTGACACCGGGGAGCTGTTTTTT
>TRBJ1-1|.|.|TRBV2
CASSEVGMNTEAFF
TGTGCCAGCAGTGAGGTAGGGATGAACACTGAAGCTTTCTTT
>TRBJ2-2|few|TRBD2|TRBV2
CASSGVAGHTGELFF
TGTGCCAGCAGTGGGGTAGCGGGGCACACCGGGGAGCTGTTTTTT
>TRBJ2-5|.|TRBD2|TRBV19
CASKVGGVEETQYF
TGTGCCAGTAAAGTCGGGGGGGTTGAAGAGACCCAGTACTTC